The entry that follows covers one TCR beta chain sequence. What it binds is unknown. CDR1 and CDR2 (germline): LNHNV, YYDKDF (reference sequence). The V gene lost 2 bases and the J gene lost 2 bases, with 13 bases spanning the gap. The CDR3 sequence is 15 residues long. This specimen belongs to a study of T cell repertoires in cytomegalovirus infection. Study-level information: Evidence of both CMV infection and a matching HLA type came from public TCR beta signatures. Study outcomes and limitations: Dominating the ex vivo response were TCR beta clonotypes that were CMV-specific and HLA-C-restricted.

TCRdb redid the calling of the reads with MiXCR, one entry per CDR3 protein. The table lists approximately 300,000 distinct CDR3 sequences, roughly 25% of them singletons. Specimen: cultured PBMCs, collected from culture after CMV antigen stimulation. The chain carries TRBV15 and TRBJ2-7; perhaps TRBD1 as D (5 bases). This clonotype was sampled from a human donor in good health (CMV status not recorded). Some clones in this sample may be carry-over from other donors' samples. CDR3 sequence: CATSRIIRDTYEQYV. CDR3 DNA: TGTGCCACCAGCAGAATTATCAGGGATACCTACGAGCAGTACGTC.